A single sample is the source of the 30 T cell receptor beta chains below, sequenced in a study of neoadjuvant nivolumab and ipilimumab in lung cancer. The method was immunoSEQ multiplex PCR; TCRdb's version includes in-frame clones alone and lacks a portion of them. The table includes 40,000 to 55,000 clones, more than 85% detected once. The material was blood, obtained before neoadjuvant nivolumab, alone or with ipilimumab. The receptors were gathered from an adult with non-small cell lung cancer. Some clones in this sample may be carry-over from other donors' samples.

The chain joins TRBV5-1 to TRBJ2-7; D uncertain. The CDR3 is made up of 14 amino acids. CDR1 is SGHRS, CDR2 YFSETQ, per germline. V was pared by 0 bases and J by 2 bases, with 9 bases between. The CDR3 nucleotides read TGCGCCAGCAGCTTGGGCAGCTCGCCCTACGAGCAGTACTTC. Amino acid sequence: CASSLGSSPYEQYF.

This chain links TRBV4-1 with TRBJ2-5; D gene ambiguous. This CDR3 region has 13 residues. The germline V gene has CDR1 MGHRA and CDR2 YSYEKL. V was pared by 3 bases and J by 1 base, with 6 bases between. The CDR3 DNA follows: TGCGCCAGCAGCCAGGGGATCCAAGAGACCCAGTACTTC. The encoded protein is CASSQGIQETQYF.

This clone was detected once. The chain couples TRBV18 to TRBJ2-2; 10 bases are a match to TRBD2. Germline values: CDR1 KGHSH, CDR2 LQKENI. With 4 bases clipped from V and 4 bases from J, the junction kept 15 bases outside the gene matches. The CDR3 is 19 amino acids. CDR3 in amino acids: CASSRVDVAGGTVTGELFF. CDR3 nucleotide sequence: TGTGCCAGCTCACGCGTGGACGTAGCGGGAGGCACGGTCACCGGGGAGCTGTTTTTT.

This clone was seen just once. V and J are TRBV2 and TRBJ2-7; a weak D match, TRBD2 (7 bases). V gave up 4 bases and J gave up 6 bases, with 16 bases separating them. CDR1 SNHLY and CDR2 FYNNEI come from the germline V gene. The length of the CDR3 is 14 residues. CDR3 amino acids: CASSVLQGGVEQYF. CDR3 coding DNA: TGTGCCAGCAGTGTATTACAGGGAGGGGTCGAGCAGTACTTC.

This clone was picked up a small number of times. The chain is built from TRBV2 and TRBJ2-1; D unresolved. V dropped 2 bases and J dropped 7 bases, with 12 bases sitting between them. This CDR3 contains 14 residues. Germline CDR1 is SNHLY and CDR2 is FYNNEI. CDR3 protein: CASSEIGWQNEQFF. In nucleotides, the CDR3 is TGTGCCAGCAGTGAAATCGGCTGGCAAAATGAGCAGTTCTTC. Full variable domain (remainder filled in from reference TRBV2 and TRBJ2-1): EPEVTQTPSHQVTQMGQEVILRCVPISNHLYFYWYRQILGQKVEFLVSFYNNEISEKSEIFDDQFSVERPDGSNFTLKIRSTKLEDSAMYFCASSEIGWQNEQFFGPGTRLTVL.

This rearrangement joins TRBV2 to TRBJ2-5; possible D gene TRBD2, 6 bases. The CDR3 has 11 amino acids. CDR1 SNHLY and CDR2 FYNNEI come from the germline V gene. Trimming shortened V by 6 bases and J by 13 bases, and 15 bases separated the two germline ends. CDR3 amino acids: CASRFDRDSYF. CDR3 DNA: TGTGCCAGCAGGTTCGACCGGGACTCGTACTTC.

The J gene is TRBJ2-1, the V gene TRBV5-1; 8 nucleotides match TRBD1. V lost 4 bases, J lost 2 bases, and 2 bases stayed unmatched. The length of the CDR3 is 14 residues. The germline V gene encodes CDR1 SGHRS and CDR2 YFSETQ. In nucleotides, the CDR3 is TGCGCCAGCAGCACGACAGGGGCCTACAATGAGCAGTTCTTC. As protein: CASSTTGAYNEQFF. Full variable domain (outside the CDR3, taken from reference TRBV5-1 and TRBJ2-1): KAGVTQTPRYLIKTRGQQVTLSCSPISGHRSVSWYQQTPGQGLQFLFEYFSETQRNKGNFPGRFSGRQFSNSRSEMNVSTLELGDSALYLCASSTTGAYNEQFFGPGTRLTVL.

V gene TRBV10-3 combines with J gene TRBJ1-5, with D perhaps TRBD1 (5 bases). CDR3 length: 13 amino acids. Germline loops: CDR1 ENHRY, CDR2 SYGVKD. V was trimmed by 6 bases and J by 2 bases, leaving 8 bases between them. This CDR3 reads CAIRGVGNQPQHF. The CDR3 DNA reads as TGTGCCATCAGGGGGGTGGGCAATCAGCCCCAGCATTTT.

V usage is TRBV4-1 and J usage is TRBJ2-7; a weak D match, TRBD2 (5 bases). The CDR3 has 13 amino acids. V lost 4 bases to trimming and J lost 7 bases, with 14 bases between them. Per germline, CDR1 MGHRA and CDR2 YSYEKL. The CDR3 sequence is CASSLRLSREQYF. The CDR3 nucleotides read TGCGCCAGCAGCCTTAGACTATCTCGGGAGCAGTACTTC.

In DNA form, the CDR3 reads TGTGCCAGCAGTCTGGGAGGGTTGCAAGAGACCCAGTACTTC. Translation gives CASSLGGLQETQYF. V gene TRBV28 combines with J gene TRBJ2-5; 7 bases fit TRBD2. This CDR3 is built from 14 residues. From germline, CDR1 is MDHEN and CDR2 SYDVKM. The ends lost 5 bases at V and 2 bases at J; junction bases unmatched: 5.

V is TRBV18 and J is TRBJ2-3; D is possibly TRBD2 (5 bases). This CDR3 comprises 14 residues. The germline V gene encodes CDR1 KGHSH and CDR2 LQKENI. The V gene lost 3 bases and the J gene lost 5 bases, with 12 bases spanning the gap. The CDR3 nucleotides are TGTGCCAGCTCACCGGGCAGCGGCCGAGATACGCAGTATTTT. Its protein is CASSPGSGRDTQYF.

The chain employs TRBV5-1 and TRBJ2-5; D ambiguous. Germline CDR1 reads SGHRS; CDR2 reads YFSETQ. This CDR3 comprises 13 residues. Trimming left V 3 bases short and J 5 bases short, with 11 bases between. The CDR3 loop reads CASSSNNGETQYF. The CDR3 DNA reads as TGCGCCAGCAGCTCAAATAATGGGGAGACCCAGTACTTC.

The chain joins TRBV18 to TRBJ2-5; tentative D call: TRBD1 (7 bases). Trimming took off 0 bases at V and 2 bases at J, with 10 bases between the two ends. Germline V CDR1 and CDR2: KGHSH, LQKENI. The CDR3 is 15 amino acids. CDR3 protein: CASSPPEGAQETQYF. CDR3 in DNA: TGTGCCAGCTCACCACCGGAGGGGGCACAAGAGACCCAGTACTTC. The full variable domain, completed using reference TRBV18 and TRBJ2-5, is NAGVMQNPRHLVRRRGQEARLRCSPMKGHSHVYWYRQLPEEGLKFMVYLQKENIIDESGMPKERFSAEFPKEGPSILRIQQVVRGDSAAYFCASSPPEGAQETQYFGPGTRLLVL.

The chain combines TRBV29-1 with TRBJ2-5; D not certain. The germline V and J ends were trimmed by 4 bases and 0 bases, with 6 bases remaining between them. Germline CDR1 and CDR2: SQVTM and ANQGSEA. The CDR3 consists of 12 residues. CDR3 region: CSVGQYQETQYF. Here the CDR3 DNA reads TGCAGCGTTGGTCAGTACCAAGAGACCCAGTACTTC.

The V call is TRBV6-5, the J call TRBJ1-6; D might be TRBD1 (6 bases). The V end was cut by 11 bases, the J end by 7 bases, with 9 bases between. CDR3 size: 11 residues. CDR1 and CDR2 (germline): MNHEY, SVGAGI. The CDR3 bases are TGTGCCTCCAGGGGAAATTCACCCCTCCACTTT. Residues: CASRGNSPLHF.

This rearrangement joins TRBV5-8 to TRBJ2-7, with TRBD1 identical over 7 bases. CDR3 length equals 14 residues. J gave up 6 bases and V 5 bases, and 11 bases lay outside the gene matches. Germline V gene sequence: CDR1 SGHTS, CDR2 YDEGEE. CDR3 DNA: TGTGCCAGCAGGAGACAGGGTTCCCTATCCGAGCAGTACTTC. Its translation: CASRRQGSLSEQYF. Full variable domain (rest looked up from reference TRBV5-8 and TRBJ2-7): EAGVTQSPTHLIKTRGQQATLRCSPISGHTSVYWYQQALGLGLQFLLWYDEGEERNRGNFPPRFSGRQFPNYSSELNVNALELEDSALYLCASRRQGSLSEQYFGPGTRLTVT.

The chain recombines TRBV5-1 with TRBJ1-1; 9 nucleotides align to TRBD1. Per the germline V gene, CDR1 is SGHRS and CDR2 is YFSETQ. V gave up 4 bases and J gave up 6 bases; unmatched junction bases: 7. This CDR3 has 14 residues. As DNA, the CDR3 is TGCGCCAGCAGCAGCCCGGGACAGGGCCCTGAAGCTTTCTTT. It translates to CASSSPGQGPEAFF.

As regards this clone: Other nucleotide sequences in the sample specify the same CDR3. The gene calls are TRBV5-1 and TRBJ2-7; D gene uncertain. The CDR3 contains 12 residues. Between the trimmed V and J ends, which lost 0 bases and 3 bases, there was a span of 4 bases. Germline-derived CDR1 and CDR2 are SGHRS and YFSETQ. This CDR3 is CASSLDGYEQYF. The CDR3 DNA follows: TGCGCCAGCAGCTTGGACGGCTACGAGCAGTACTTC.

The chain employs TRBV6-5 and TRBJ1-1; D not resolved. CDR1 and CDR2 from the germline V gene are MNHEY and SVGAGI. The CDR3 spans 14 residues. Trimming cost V 6 bases and J 3 bases, with 14 bases left between them. DNA of the CDR3: TGTGCCAGCAGGAGAGGGAGAGTCGACACTGAAGCTTTCTTT. Translation: CASRRGRVDTEAFF.

This clone was seen a single time. CDR3 region: CASSFRREAYNEQFF. The CDR3 DNA reads as TGTGCCAGCAGCTTCCGGCGGGAGGCTTACAATGAGCAGTTCTTC. The chain is built from TRBV7-2 and TRBJ2-1; 8 bases fit TRBD2. With V trimmed by 3 bases and J by 4 bases, 5 bases remained unmatched. The germline gives CDR1 SGHTA, CDR2 FQGNSA. The CDR3 contains 15 residues. Full variable domain (outside the CDR3, taken from reference TRBV7-2 and TRBJ2-1): GAGVSQSPSNKVTEKGKDVELRCDPISGHTALYWYRQSLGQGLEFLIYFQGNSAPDKSGLPSDRFSAERTGGSVSTLTIQRTQQEDSAVYLCASSFRREAYNEQFFGPGTRLTVL.

This sequence joins TRBV11-2 and TRBJ2-1, with a possible D match to TRBD1 (6 bases). This CDR3 has 16 amino acids. V was trimmed by 9 bases and J by 2 bases, leaving 20 bases between them. Per the germline V gene, CDR1 is SGHAT and CDR2 is FQNNGV. The CDR3: CASTLRPGTTYNEQFF. CDR3 in DNA: TGTGCCAGTACCCTGAGGCCGGGGACAACCTACAATGAGCAGTTCTTC. Together with reference TRBV11-2 and TRBJ2-1, the CDR3 gives the full variable domain: EAGVAQSPRYKIIEKRQSVAFWCNPISGHATLYWYQQILGQGPKLLIQFQNNGVVDDSQLPKDRFSAERLKGVDSTLKIQPAKLEDSAVYLCASTLRPGTTYNEQFFGPGTRLTVL.

The rearrangement joins TRBV5-1 to TRBJ2-7; TRBD2 matches at 8 bases. J was trimmed by 7 bases and V by 0 bases; bases with no gene match: 6. The CDR3 loop spans 14 amino acids. CDR1 and CDR2 from the germline V gene are SGHRS and YFSETQ. Written as DNA, the CDR3 is TGCGCCAGCAGCTTGGCGGGAGGGCCTAGTGAGCAGTACTTC. It translates to CASSLAGGPSEQYF.

This chain uses TRBV6-1 with TRBJ1-5; 7 bases agree with TRBD1. J lost 9 bases, V lost 0 bases, and 11 bases had no gene match. Germline V CDR1 and CDR2: MNHNS, SASEGT. The CDR3 has 16 amino acids. CDR3 protein: CASSEALGRGQRPQHF. The CDR3 DNA reads TGTGCCAGCAGTGAAGCGCTAGGGAGGGGGCAGCGGCCCCAGCATTTT.

The rearrangement joins TRBV7-9 to TRBJ2-5, with D unclear. This CDR3 contains 14 residues. Trimming cost V 1 base and J 4 bases, with 10 bases left between them. Germline CDR1 is SEHNR and CDR2 is FQNEAQ (reference sequence). CDR3 loop: CASSLGPVGETQYF. The CDR3 DNA sequence: TGTGCCAGCAGCTTAGGGCCCGTCGGAGAGACCCAGTACTTC.

This rearrangement joins TRBV6-5 to TRBJ2-6; unclear D gene. Trimming removed 9 bases at V and 2 bases at J, with 11 bases between. CDR1 and CDR2 from the germline V gene are MNHEY and SVGAGI. The CDR3 runs 14 residues. CDR3 amino acids: CASTESPGANVLTF. CDR3 coding DNA: TGTGCCAGTACAGAAAGCCCTGGGGCCAACGTCCTGACTTTC.

This clone showed up just a few times. The V gene is TRBV19, the J gene TRBJ2-2, with D maybe TRBD1 (6 bases). Trimming took off 9 bases at V and 1 base at J, with 21 bases between the two ends. The CDR3 loop spans 17 amino acids. CDR1 and CDR2 from the germline V gene are LNHDA and SQIVND (reference sequence). The CDR3 nucleotides read TGTGCCAGCCGGGCCCCGGGACACAAGTTGAACACCGGGGAGCTGTTTTTT. Translated, it gives CASRAPGHKLNTGELFF.

This clone has only one observation. V is TRBV11-3 and J is TRBJ2-7, with D possibly TRBD1 on 6 matching bases. Germline CDR1 SGHNT, CDR2 YENEEA. V lost 5 bases and J lost 12, with 20 bases in between. There are 13 residues in the CDR3. CDR3 nucleotide sequence: TGTGCCAGCAGCCCTCAAACTGGGGACAAATTGTACTTC. Residues: CASSPQTGDKLYF.

The V and J genes are TRBV11-2 and TRBJ2-7, with 12 nucleotides matching TRBD2. The CDR3 is 16 amino acids. V lost 5 bases to trimming and J lost 5 bases; unmatched junction nucleotides: 10. The germline CDR1 and CDR2 sequences are SGHAT and FQNNGV. The CDR3 here is CASSPDSSGRAHEQYF. CDR3 in DNA: TGTGCCAGCAGCCCGGACTCTAGCGGGAGGGCCCACGAGCAGTACTTC.

The chain's CDR3 is CASSPGGTSGYNEQFF. CDR3 nucleotides: TGTGCCAGCAGCCCGGGGGGTACTAGCGGATACAATGAGCAGTTCTTC. J is TRBJ2-1 and V is TRBV5-4, with 8 bases lining up with TRBD2. From germline, CDR1 is SGHNT and CDR2 YYREEE (reference sequence). The CDR3 is 16 amino acids. Germline trimming cut 4 bases from V and 4 bases from J; bases unmatched to any gene: 10.

The rearrangement uses TRBV11-3 and TRBJ1-1; D unresolved. This CDR3 comprises 14 residues. Germline V gene data show CDR1 as SGHNT and CDR2 as YENEEA. The ends were cut back, 0 bases at V and 3 bases at J, with 8 bases in the middle. The CDR3 region has the DNA TGTGCCAGCAGCTTAGAGGGTAGGGACACTGAAGCTTTCTTT. Its protein product is CASSLEGRDTEAFF.